This T cell receptor beta chain was recovered during a study of regulatory and conventional T cells in RAG deficiency. General observations from the study: Control T-cell subsets had markedly higher Shannon entropy and lower Simpson indices than RAG-deficient patients. Omenn patients showed >80% Treg-Tconv overlap and shorter CDR3 lengths.

Genomic DNA came from blood regulatory T cells gated CD4+ CD25-high CD127-low. This clone was picked up a small number of times. The antigen remains unidentified. V lost 5 bases and J lost 4; bases outside the gene matches: 9. This CDR3 comprises 18 residues. The V gene's germline CDR1 is SEHNR and CDR2 FQNEAQ (reference sequence). The repertoire was sequenced with immunoSEQ multiplex PCR; TCRdb's copy has only in-frame clones and lacks some. The table records roughly 30,000 clones, around nine tenths of them present only once. This same sample was also taken into another study, of regulatory T cells. From that second work: The PCR used 52 TRBV and 13 TRBJ primers.

This receptor was identified in a human donor in good health. Sample: Tregs sorted from blood. V and J are TRBV7-9 and TRBJ2-3; 16 bases line up with TRBD2. This CDR3 is CASSPGTSGGARADTQYF. The CDR3 coding sequence is TGTGCCAGCAGCCCCGGGACTAGCGGGGGGGCACGGGCAGATACGCAGTATTTT.